Following are 30 T cell receptor beta chains from one sample sequenced in a study of chemoradiotherapy in HPV16-positive cancers (dated 2022 in TCRdb). The protocol used for the library was the immunoSEQ multiplex PCR assay. The clones in this table, taken by TCRdb from immuneACCESS, are in-frame only. Not every clone is retained; where verified, under half of the shortfall comes from an unresolved V gene, and the cause of the rest is unknown. Here the sample has approximately 23,000 clones; around 90% occur a single time. Of the sample, 22% is held by the ten largest clones. Source: blood, taken from a patient who underwent chemoradiotherapy. Source of these receptors: a human donor with HPV-associated anogenital cancer.

This rearrangement joins TRBV5-6 to TRBJ2-1, with 16 positions matching TRBD2. CDR1 is SGHDT and CDR2 is YYEEEE in the germline V gene. The CDR3 covers 15 residues. Germline trimming cut 4 bases from V and 13 bases from J; bases unmatched to any gene: 8. DNA for the CDR3: TGTGCCAGCAGCCAGGGACTAGCGGGGGGGCCTGGACAGTTCTTC. Translated: CASSQGLAGGPGQFF.

This clone was counted a single time. The chain couples TRBV7-9 to TRBJ1-1; weak D call: TRBD1 (5 bases). Germline assignment: CDR1 SEHNR and CDR2 FQNEAQ (reference sequence). The CDR3 consists of 13 residues. V lost 5 bases and J 5 bases, leaving 12 bases between the germline ends. In DNA, the CDR3 is TGTGCCAGCAGCCCCCGGGGGGAAACTGAAGCTTTCTTT. Its translation is CASSPRGETEAFF.

This sequence joins TRBV4-3 and TRBJ2-4, with D perhaps matching TRBD1 (7 bases). The CDR3 totals 18 residues. Germline CDR1 reads LGHNA; CDR2 reads YSLEER. Between the trimmed V and J ends, which lost 3 bases and 6 bases, there was a span of 24 bases. In DNA, the CDR3 is TGCGCCAGCAGCCAGGAGATGACAGGGCGGGAAGGGGTAAACATTCAGTACTTC. Its protein product is CASSQEMTGREGVNIQYF.

The DNA for the CDR3 is TGTGCCAGTAGGGACAGGGGAGGCTCTAACTATGGCTACACCTTC. Amino acid sequence: CASRDRGGSNYGYTF. J is TRBJ1-2 and V is TRBV11-2, with TRBD1 matching over 10 bases. CDR1 and CDR2 (germline): SGHAT, FQNNGV. The CDR3 is 15 residues long. The J segment lost 0 bases and the V segment lost 9 bases, leaving 7 bases of the junction unmatched.

This chain links TRBV27 with TRBJ1-1, with a weak D call TRBD1 (6 bases). Trimming took 3 bases from V and 1 from J, leaving 24 bases between them. The CDR3 is 19 residues long. CDR1 is MNHEY and CDR2 is SMNVEV in the germline V gene (reference sequence). This CDR3 is CASSFLRARAGEANTEAFF. The CDR3 region has the DNA TGTGCCAGCAGTTTTCTCCGGGCCAGAGCAGGGGAAGCGAACACTGAAGCTTTCTTT.

This clone was seen only once. The J gene is TRBJ1-4, the V gene TRBV7-8, with 7 bases lining up with TRBD1. The length of the CDR3 is 14 residues. Germline V lookup: CDR1 SGHVS, CDR2 FQNEAQ. V dropped 5 bases and J dropped 8; count of bases not matched to a gene: 8. Here the CDR3 reads CASSPQTGREKLFF. Written as DNA, the CDR3 is TGTGCCAGCAGCCCACAGACAGGGAGGGAAAAACTGTTTTTT.

V and J are TRBV5-1 and TRBJ2-3; 11 bases are a match to TRBD2. Germline lookup yields CDR1 SGHRS and CDR2 YFSETQ. This CDR3 has 15 residues. Trimming cost V 2 bases and J 6 bases; bases outside gene matches: 5. The CDR3 sequence is CASSLLLAGVDTQYF. CDR3 in DNA: TGCGCCAGCAGCTTATTACTAGCGGGGGTGGATACGCAGTATTTT.

V and J are TRBV27 and TRBJ2-7; unclear D gene. Deletions cut 2 bases from V and 1 base from J, with 6 bases between. The CDR3 totals 13 residues. Germline V gene lookup returns CDR1 MNHEY and CDR2 SMNVEV (reference sequence). The CDR3 bases are TGTGCCAGCAGTTTAGGGATTTCCTACGAGCAGTACTTC. Translated: CASSLGISYEQYF.

J is TRBJ2-3 and V is TRBV5-1, with 10 nucleotides matching TRBD1. CDR1 SGHRS and CDR2 YFSETQ come from the germline V gene. With V trimmed by 7 bases and J by 2 bases, 1 base remained unmatched. The CDR3 length is 13 residues. CDR3 sequence: CASGTGVTDTQYF. In DNA form, the CDR3 reads TGCGCCAGCGGGACAGGGGTCACAGATACGCAGTATTTT.

This clone was found once. V and J are TRBV11-2 and TRBJ2-7; maybe TRBD2 (5 bases). The CDR3 is 15 residues long. Trimming took off 0 bases at V and 0 bases at J, with 9 bases between the two ends. The germline CDR1 and CDR2 sequences are SGHAT and FQNNGV. The CDR3, as DNA: TGTGCCAGCAGCTTAGAAGGCGGGTCCTCCTACGAGCAGTACTTC. Translation: CASSLEGGSSYEQYF.

The CDR3 region is CASSRQQRETQYF. As DNA, the CDR3 is TGTGCCAGCAGCCGGCAGCAGAGGGAGACCCAGTACTTC. V usage is TRBV11-3 and J usage is TRBJ2-5; D is ambiguous. The CDR3 consists of 13 residues. Trimming shortened V by 5 bases and J by 5 bases, and 12 bases separated the two germline ends. Germline loops: CDR1 SGHNT, CDR2 YENEEA.

The chain joins TRBV6-5 to TRBJ1-2; 9 bases map to TRBD1. Trimming took 2 bases from V and 5 from J; bases not matched to a gene: 6. This CDR3 spans 15 amino acids. The germline CDR1 and CDR2 sequences are MNHEY and SVGAGI. In nucleotides, the CDR3 is TGTGCCAGCAGTTACGCGGGACAGGGACTTTATGGCTACACCTTC. As protein: CASSYAGQGLYGYTF.

The chain links TRBV7-9 to TRBJ1-1; D ambiguous. V lost 7 bases and J 10 bases, leaving 16 bases between the germline ends. Germline lookup yields CDR1 SEHNR and CDR2 FQNEAQ (reference sequence). This CDR3 spans 12 amino acids. The CDR3 DNA follows: TGTGCCAGCACCGATCCTGGAGGAGTAGCTTTCTTT. Its protein is CASTDPGGVAFF.

V gene TRBV6-5 combines with J gene TRBJ1-2; the D gene is possibly TRBD1 (5 bases). The CDR3 consists of 13 residues. Germline V CDR1 and CDR2: MNHEY, SVGAGI. Trimming pared 6 bases from V and 8 bases from J, leaving 16 bases between. CDR3 nucleotide sequence: TGTGCCAGCAGGAAGAACTCAGGGAGAGGCTACACCTTC. It translates to CASRKNSGRGYTF.

This chain connects TRBV27 to TRBJ2-1; D perhaps matches TRBD1 (6 bases). Trimming took 7 bases from V and 7 from J, leaving 20 bases between them. From germline, CDR1 is MNHEY and CDR2 SMNVEV (reference sequence). The CDR3 extends over 15 amino acids. CDR3 region: CASTLSDSLGNEQFF. The CDR3, as DNA: TGTGCCAGCACCCTATCGGACAGTCTGGGGAATGAGCAGTTCTTC.

In this sample, this clone turned up once. The V and J genes are TRBV7-9 and TRBJ2-2; D unclear. The V end lost 4 bases, the J end lost 6 bases, and 12 bases lay between the germline ends. This CDR3 has 14 residues. From germline, CDR1 is SEHNR and CDR2 FQNEAQ (reference sequence). The chain's CDR3 is CASSSSILAGELFF. The DNA for the CDR3 is TGTGCCAGCAGCTCCTCGATTCTAGCCGGGGAGCTGTTTTTT.

This chain uses TRBV9 with TRBJ1-2, with TRBD1 as a possible D gene (6 bases). With 0 bases removed from V and 4 bases from J, the gap between germline ends came to 10 bases. Germline-derived CDR1 and CDR2 are SGDLS and YYNGEE. CDR3 length: 14 amino acids. This CDR3 reads CASSVGGGSYGYTF. The DNA of the CDR3 is TGTGCCAGCAGCGTAGGGGGGGGCTCCTATGGCTACACCTTC.

There are a few counts of this clone. The chain couples TRBV5-1 to TRBJ1-2; 10 nucleotides align to TRBD1. Germline-derived CDR1 and CDR2 are SGHRS and YFSETQ. V shed 4 bases, J shed 6 bases, and the junction held 9 bases outside the gene matches. The CDR3 has 15 residues. For the CDR3, the DNA is TGCGCCAGCAGCCCGGGAGGGACAGGGGCTAATGGCTACACCTTC. It translates to CASSPGGTGANGYTF. The full variable domain, rest sourced from reference TRBV5-1 and TRBJ1-2, is KAGVTQTPRYLIKTRGQQVTLSCSPISGHRSVSWYQQTPGQGLQFLFEYFSETQRNKGNFPGRFSGRQFSNSRSEMNVSTLELGDSALYLCASSPGGTGANGYTFGSGTRLTVV.

V is TRBV29-1 and J is TRBJ1-1, with D unresolved. Trimming removed 5 bases at V and 0 bases at J, with 7 bases between. This CDR3 has 12 amino acids. Per germline, CDR1 SQVTM and CDR2 ANQGSEA. DNA of the CDR3: TGCAGCGTTTCACAAGTGAACACTGAAGCTTTCTTT. It yields the protein CSVSQVNTEAFF.

The chain carries TRBV13 and TRBJ1-2; D gene ambiguous. The germline V gene has CDR1 PRHDT and CDR2 FYEKMQ (reference sequence). CDR3 length: 17 residues. The V end was cut by 5 bases, the J end by 3 bases, with 22 bases between. CDR3 sequence reads: CASSPPGFGMGYYGYTF. The CDR3 nucleotides are TGTGCCAGCAGCCCACCAGGTTTTGGGATGGGGTACTATGGCTACACCTTC.

The chain joins TRBV29-1 to TRBJ1-2; D is undetermined. The CDR3 totals 12 residues. Germline values: CDR1 SQVTM, CDR2 ANQGSEA. V lost 4 bases and J lost 6, with 12 bases in between. The CDR3 reads CSVGGGTDGYTF. CDR3 nucleotide sequence: TGCAGCGTTGGGGGAGGAACCGATGGCTACACCTTC.

In this sample, this clone turned up once. The CDR3 DNA sequence: TGTGCCAGCAGTTTTGGGGCAGAAACAACCTACGAGCAGTACTTC. The encoded protein is CASSFGAETTYEQYF. The V and J genes are TRBV27 and TRBJ2-7; possibly TRBD1 for D (5 bases). CDR3 length: 15 residues. Germline CDR1 reads MNHEY; CDR2 reads SMNVEV (reference sequence). Trimming pared 3 bases from V and 2 bases from J, leaving 14 bases between.

In regard to this clone: A far larger clone is one nucleotide away, so this likely arose from a read error. Distinct nucleotide sequences in the sample also encode this CDR3. The chain carries TRBV7-7 and TRBJ1-1; D is undetermined. The CDR3 length is 14 residues. The V end was cut by 1 base, the J end by 0 bases, with 6 bases between. Germline CDR1 reads SSHAT; CDR2 reads FNYEAQ (reference sequence). The CDR3 DNA follows: TGTGCCAGCAGCTTAGAGGCAGTGAACACTGAAGCTTTCTTT. Protein: CASSLEAVNTEAFF.

This chain uses TRBV7-9 with TRBJ2-4; TRBD1 matches 12 bases. Trimming cost V 6 bases and J 6 bases; bases outside gene matches: 3. The CDR3 extends over 14 amino acids. Germline V gene sequence: CDR1 SEHNR, CDR2 FQNEAQ (reference sequence). CDR3 in DNA: TGTGCCAGCAGAAAGGGACAGGGGGCAAACATTCAGTACTTC. As protein: CASRKGQGANIQYF. The variable domain in full, with the rest retrieved from reference TRBV7-9 and TRBJ2-4, is DTGVSQNPRHKITKRGQNVTFRCDPISEHNRLYWYRQTLGQGPEFLTYFQNEAQLEKSRLLSDRFSAERPKGSFSTLEIQRTEQGDSAMYLCASRKGQGANIQYFGAGTRLSVL.

The chain joins TRBV4-2 to TRBJ2-7; D may be TRBD2 (5 bases). V lost 5 bases to trimming and J lost 5 bases, with 16 bases between them. The length of the CDR3 is 14 residues. Germline V gene lookup returns CDR1 LGHNA and CDR2 YNFKEQ. The CDR3 bases are TGTGCCAGCAGCGTACCCGGGGTCAGTAACGAGCAGTACTTC. Its protein is CASSVPGVSNEQYF.

The chain recombines TRBV30 with TRBJ1-3; D is possibly TRBD1 (5 bases). Deletions cut 5 bases from V and 2 bases from J, with 10 bases between. The CDR3 loop spans 13 amino acids. Germline CDR1 and CDR2: GTSNPN and SVGIG (reference sequence). CDR3 region: CAWGAGAGNTIYF. The DNA of the CDR3 is TGTGCCTGGGGGGCAGGAGCTGGAAACACCATATATTTT.

V usage is TRBV30 and J usage is TRBJ2-7; 13 bases line up with TRBD2. V lost 5 bases to trimming and J lost 2 bases; unmatched junction nucleotides: 6. Per germline, CDR1 GTSNPN and CDR2 SVGIG (reference sequence). The CDR3 contains 15 residues. For the CDR3, the DNA is TGTGCCTGGCGACTAGCGGGAGGAGGGCCCTACGAGCAGTACTTC. It encodes CAWRLAGGGPYEQYF.

The J gene is TRBJ2-3, the V gene TRBV5-1; 8 bases align to TRBD2. Trimming cost V 1 base and J 3 bases; bases outside gene matches: 4. The V gene's germline CDR1 is SGHRS and CDR2 YFSETQ. The CDR3 extends over 15 amino acids. CDR3 in amino acids: CASSLWSGGTDTQYF. CDR3 DNA: TGCGCCAGCAGCTTGTGGAGCGGGGGTACAGATACGCAGTATTTT.

The rearrangement joins TRBV11-2 to TRBJ1-5; 9 bases match TRBD1. V lost 1 base and J lost 6; bases outside the gene matches: 4. The CDR3 is 15 amino acids. Germline loops: CDR1 SGHAT, CDR2 FQNNGV. CDR3 amino acids: CASSLGTGGSQPQHF. CDR3 nucleotide sequence: TGTGCCAGCAGCTTAGGTACAGGGGGCAGTCAGCCCCAGCATTTT.

This chain links TRBV19 with TRBJ1-5, with D hard to call. Trimming left V 5 bases short and J 1 base short, with 9 bases between. Germline CDR1 and CDR2: LNHDA and SQIVND (reference sequence). This CDR3 comprises 14 residues. CDR3 in amino acids: CASSPLWSNQPQHF. Here the CDR3 DNA reads TGTGCCAGTAGTCCGTTATGGAGCAATCAGCCCCAGCATTTT.